This T cell receptor (beta chain) was profiled in a study of CD8+ T cells in alopecia areata. Study-wide background: The study gave treated patients oral tofacitinib at 5 to 10 mg twice daily. Overall study results and limits: Clonality exceeded that of normal scalp in lesional scalp, most notably in alopecia totalis/universalis.

cDNA reverse transcribed from extracted RNA served as the sequencing template. Profiled with immunoSEQ multiplex PCR; TCRdb holds only in-frame clones, not every one. Of over 100,000 clones detected, more than 40% appear once; the ten largest clones hold over 15%. Germline CDR1 is PRHDT and CDR2 is FYEKMQ (reference sequence). The V segment lost 5 bases and the J segment 5 bases; nucleotides outside the gene matches: 8. There are 16 residues in the CDR3. For this clone: The antigen is undetermined.

The chain carries TRBV13 and TRBJ1-5, with TRBD1 matching 11 bases. The sequence derives from a human donor with alopecia areata. The material was CD8+ T cells sorted from blood, obtained at week 0. The CDR3 DNA reads as TGTGCCAGCAGCCCCCGGGGGGACAGGGGGGATCAGCCCCAGCATTTT. It encodes CASSPRGDRGDQPQHF.